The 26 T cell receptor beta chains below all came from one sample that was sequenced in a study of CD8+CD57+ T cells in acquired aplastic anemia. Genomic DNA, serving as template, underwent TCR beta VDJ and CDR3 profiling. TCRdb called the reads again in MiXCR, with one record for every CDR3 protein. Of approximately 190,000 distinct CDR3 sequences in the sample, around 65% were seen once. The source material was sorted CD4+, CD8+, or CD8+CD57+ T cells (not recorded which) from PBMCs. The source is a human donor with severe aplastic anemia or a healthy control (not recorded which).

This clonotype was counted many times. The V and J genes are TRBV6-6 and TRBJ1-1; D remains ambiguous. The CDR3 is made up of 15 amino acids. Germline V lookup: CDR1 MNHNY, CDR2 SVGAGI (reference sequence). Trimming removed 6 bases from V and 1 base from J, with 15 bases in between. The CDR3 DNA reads TGTGCCAGCAGCTTGGGCAGATTGACGAACACTGAAGCTTTCTTT. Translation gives CASSLGRLTNTEAFF.

The CDR3 sequence is CASSLGQFANTGELFF. For the CDR3, the DNA is TGTGCCAGCAGCTTAGGACAGTTCGCGAACACCGGGGAGCTGTTTTTT. The rearrangement joins TRBV7-2 to TRBJ2-2, with D perhaps matching TRBD1 (5 bases). The CDR3 runs to 16 residues. CDR1 and CDR2 (germline): SGHTA, FQGNSA. V was trimmed by 1 base and J by 0 bases, leaving 9 bases between them.

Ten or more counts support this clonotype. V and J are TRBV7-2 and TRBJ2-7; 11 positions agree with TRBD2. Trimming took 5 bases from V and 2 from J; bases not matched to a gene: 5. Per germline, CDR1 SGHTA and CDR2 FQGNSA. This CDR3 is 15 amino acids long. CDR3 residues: CASSPASGGTYEQYF. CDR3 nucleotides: TGTGCCAGCAGCCCGGCTAGCGGGGGGACCTACGAGCAGTACTTC.

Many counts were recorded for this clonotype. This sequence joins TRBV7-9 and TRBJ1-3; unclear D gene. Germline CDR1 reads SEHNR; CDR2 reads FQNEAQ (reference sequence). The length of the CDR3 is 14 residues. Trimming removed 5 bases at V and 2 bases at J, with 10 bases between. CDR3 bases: TGTGCCAGCAGCCCACCCGAGACTGGAAACACCATATATTTT. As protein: CASSPPETGNTIYF.

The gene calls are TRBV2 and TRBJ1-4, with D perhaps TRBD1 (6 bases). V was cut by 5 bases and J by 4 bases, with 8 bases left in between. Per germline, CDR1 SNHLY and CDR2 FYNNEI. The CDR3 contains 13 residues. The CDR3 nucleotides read TGTGCCAGCAGTAGGGGGGGTAATGAAAAACTGTTTTTT. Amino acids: CASSRGGNEKLFF.

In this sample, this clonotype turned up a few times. For the CDR3, the DNA is TGTGCCACCAGCAGAGATCTTACGGAGGATGGGCAGTTCTTC. This sequence encodes CATSRDLTEDGQFF. The chain combines TRBV15 with TRBJ2-1; the D gene is possibly TRBD2 (5 bases). Germline V lookup: CDR1 LNHNV, CDR2 YYDKDF (reference sequence). This CDR3 contains 14 residues. V lost 0 bases and J lost 12, with 15 bases in between.

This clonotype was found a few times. In DNA form, the CDR3 reads TGTGCCACCAGCAGACCCCAGGAGAATCAGCCCCAGCATTTT. This encodes CATSRPQENQPQHF. The rearrangement uses TRBV15 and TRBJ1-5; no clear D. The germline gives CDR1 LNHNV, CDR2 YYDKDF (reference sequence). The CDR3 runs 14 residues. V lost 2 bases to trimming and J lost 4 bases, with 9 bases between them.

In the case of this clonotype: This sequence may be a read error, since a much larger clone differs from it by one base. As DNA, the CDR3 is TGTGCCAGCAGTCCACACGCCGGGGAGCTGCTTTTT. Translated, it gives CASSPHAGELLF. This chain uses TRBV6-5 with TRBJ2-2, with D perhaps TRBD2 (5 bases). CDR1 and CDR2 (germline): MNHEY, SVGAGI. The CDR3 loop spans 12 amino acids.

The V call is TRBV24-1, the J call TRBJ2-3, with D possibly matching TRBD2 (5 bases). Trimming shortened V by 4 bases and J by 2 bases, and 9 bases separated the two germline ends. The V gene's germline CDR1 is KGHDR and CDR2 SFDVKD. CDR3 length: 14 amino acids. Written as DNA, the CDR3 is TGTGCCACCAGTGAAACCGACTACACAGATACGCAGTATTTT. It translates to CATSETDYTDTQYF.

This CDR3 is CASSPDRAIGTEAFF. The CDR3, as DNA: TGCGCCAGCAGCCCGGACAGGGCCATAGGGACTGAAGCTTTCTTT. The chain links TRBV5-1 to TRBJ1-1; TRBD1 aligns across 8 bases. V lost 4 bases and J lost 5; bases outside the gene matches: 10. The CDR3 extends over 15 amino acids. From germline, CDR1 is SGHRS and CDR2 YFSETQ.

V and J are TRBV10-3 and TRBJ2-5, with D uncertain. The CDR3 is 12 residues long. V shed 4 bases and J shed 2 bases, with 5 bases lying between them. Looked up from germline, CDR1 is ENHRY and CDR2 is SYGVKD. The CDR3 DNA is TGTGCCATCAGTGGCACGCAAGAGACCCAGTACTTC. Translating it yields CAISGTQETQYF.

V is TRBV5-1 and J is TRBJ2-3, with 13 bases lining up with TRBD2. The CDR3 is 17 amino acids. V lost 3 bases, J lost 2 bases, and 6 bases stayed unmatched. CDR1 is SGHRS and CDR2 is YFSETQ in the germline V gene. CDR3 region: CASSSGGTSGITDTQYF. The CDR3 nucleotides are TGCGCCAGCAGCTCCGGAGGGACTAGCGGGATCACAGATACGCAGTATTTT.

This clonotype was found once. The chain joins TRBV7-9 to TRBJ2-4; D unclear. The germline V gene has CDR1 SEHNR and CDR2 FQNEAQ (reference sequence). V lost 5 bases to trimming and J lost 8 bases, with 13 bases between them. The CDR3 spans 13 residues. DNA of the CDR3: TGTGCCAGCAGCGTCCGGAGTGGAGACATTCAGTACTTC. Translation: CASSVRSGDIQYF.

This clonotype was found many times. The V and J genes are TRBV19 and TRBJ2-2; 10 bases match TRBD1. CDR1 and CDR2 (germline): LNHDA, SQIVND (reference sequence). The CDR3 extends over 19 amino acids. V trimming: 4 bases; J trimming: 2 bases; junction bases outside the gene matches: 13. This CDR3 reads CASSTPPGQGFSNTGELFF. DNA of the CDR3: TGTGCCAGTAGTACCCCCCCGGGACAGGGGTTCAGTAACACCGGGGAGCTGTTTTTT.

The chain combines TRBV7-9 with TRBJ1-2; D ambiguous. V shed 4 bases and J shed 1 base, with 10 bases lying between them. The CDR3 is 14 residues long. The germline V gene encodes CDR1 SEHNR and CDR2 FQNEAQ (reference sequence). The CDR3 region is CASSSSTLNYGYTF. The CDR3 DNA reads TGTGCCAGCAGCTCTTCGACACTTAACTATGGCTACACCTTC.

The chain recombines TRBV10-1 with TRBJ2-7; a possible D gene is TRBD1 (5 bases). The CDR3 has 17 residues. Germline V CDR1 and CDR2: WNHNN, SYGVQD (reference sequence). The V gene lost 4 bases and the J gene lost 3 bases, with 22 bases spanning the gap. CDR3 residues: CASSGSGRATLYYEQYF. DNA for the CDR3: TGCGCCAGCAGTGGTTCGGGCAGGGCGACCCTCTACTACGAGCAGTACTTC.

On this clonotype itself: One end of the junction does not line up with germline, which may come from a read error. This CDR3 reads CAITETGEGLTGELSF. The CDR3 DNA sequence: TGTGCCATCACCGAAACGGGGGAGGGGCTGACCGGGGAGCTGTCTTTT. The chain combines TRBV10-3 with TRBJ2-2, with 7 positions matching TRBD2. Looked up from germline, CDR1 is ENHRY and CDR2 is SYGVKD. The CDR3 is 16 amino acids.

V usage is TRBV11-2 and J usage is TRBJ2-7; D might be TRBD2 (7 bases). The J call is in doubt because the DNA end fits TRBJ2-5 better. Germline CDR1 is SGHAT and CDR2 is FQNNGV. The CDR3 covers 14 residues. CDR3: CASSAPGGGETQYF. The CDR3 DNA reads TGTGCCAGCAGTGCTCCGGGGGGCGGTGAGACCCAGTACTTC.

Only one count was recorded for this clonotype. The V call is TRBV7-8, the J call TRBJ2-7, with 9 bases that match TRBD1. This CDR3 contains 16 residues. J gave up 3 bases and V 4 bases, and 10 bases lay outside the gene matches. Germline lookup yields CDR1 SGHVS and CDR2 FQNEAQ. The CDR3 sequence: CASSSHPGTGSYEQYF. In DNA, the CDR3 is TGTGCCAGCAGCTCCCATCCCGGGACAGGGAGCTACGAGCAGTACTTC.

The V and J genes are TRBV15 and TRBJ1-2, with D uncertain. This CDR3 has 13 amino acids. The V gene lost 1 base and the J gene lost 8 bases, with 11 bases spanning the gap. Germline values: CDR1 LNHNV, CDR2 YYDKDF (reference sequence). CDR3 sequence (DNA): TGTGCCACCAGCAGAGTGGAAGGTCCCGGCTACACCTTC. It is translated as CATSRVEGPGYTF. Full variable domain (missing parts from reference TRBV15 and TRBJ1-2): DAMVIQNPRYQVTQFGKPVTLSCSQTLNHNVMYWYQQKSSQAPKLLFHYYDKDFNNEADTPDNFQSRRPNTSFCFLDIRSPGLGDTAMYLCATSRVEGPGYTFGSGTRLTVV.

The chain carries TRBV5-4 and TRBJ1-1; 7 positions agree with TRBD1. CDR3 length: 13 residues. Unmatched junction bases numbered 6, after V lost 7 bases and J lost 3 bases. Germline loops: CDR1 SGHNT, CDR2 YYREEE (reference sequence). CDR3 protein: CASQGGLDTEAFF. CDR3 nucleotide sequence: TGTGCCAGCCAGGGGGGGCTGGACACTGAAGCTTTCTTT. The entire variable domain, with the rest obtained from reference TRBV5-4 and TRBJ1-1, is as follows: ETGVTQSPTHLIKTRGQQVTLRCSSQSGHNTVSWYQQALGQGPQFIFQYYREEENGRGNFPPRFSGLQFPNYSSELNVNALELDDSALYLCASQGGLDTEAFFGQGTRLTVV.

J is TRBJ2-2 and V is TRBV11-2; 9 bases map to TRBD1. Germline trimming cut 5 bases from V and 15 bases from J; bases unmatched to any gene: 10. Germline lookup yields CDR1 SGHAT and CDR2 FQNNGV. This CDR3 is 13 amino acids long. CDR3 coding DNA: TGTGCCAGCAGCACTGCCGGGACAGGGAGGATGTTTTTT. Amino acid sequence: CASSTAGTGRMFF.

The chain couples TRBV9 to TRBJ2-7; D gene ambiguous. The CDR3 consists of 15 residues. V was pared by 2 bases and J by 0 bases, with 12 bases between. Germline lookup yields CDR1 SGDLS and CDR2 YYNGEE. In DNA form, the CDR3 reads TGTGCCAGCAGCGTTTCCGCAGTCAGCTCCTACGAGCAGTACTTC. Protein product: CASSVSAVSSYEQYF.

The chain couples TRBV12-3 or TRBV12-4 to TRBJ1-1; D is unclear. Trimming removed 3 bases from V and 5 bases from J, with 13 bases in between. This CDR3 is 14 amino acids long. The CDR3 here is CASSLAGRQTEAFF. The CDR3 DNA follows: TGTGCCAGCAGTTTGGCTGGGAGGCAAACTGAAGCTTTCTTT.

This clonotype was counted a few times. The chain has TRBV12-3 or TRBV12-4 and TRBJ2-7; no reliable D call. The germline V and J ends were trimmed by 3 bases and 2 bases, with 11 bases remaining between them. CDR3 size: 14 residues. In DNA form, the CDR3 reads TGTGCCAGCAGTTTTTCGGGCAGCACCTACGAGCAGTACTTC. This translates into CASSFSGSTYEQYF.

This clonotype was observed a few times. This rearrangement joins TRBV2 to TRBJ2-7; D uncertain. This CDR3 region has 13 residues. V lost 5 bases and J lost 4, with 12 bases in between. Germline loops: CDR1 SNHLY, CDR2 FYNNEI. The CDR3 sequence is CASSTQIQYEQYF. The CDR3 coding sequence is TGTGCCAGCAGTACGCAGATACAATACGAGCAGTACTTC.